The 4 T cell receptor beta chains presented below share a single source sample, sequenced in a study of technical replicates of blood from several donors. Some clones are missing from TCRdb's copy, which holds only in-frame ones; the method was immunoSEQ multiplex PCR. Among around 50,000 clones listed, approximately 95% were seen once. The sequencing input was T cells isolated from PBMCs. The receptors come from a human donor in good health.

This chain uses TRBV7-9 with TRBJ2-7, with 16 bases aligning to TRBD2. CDR1 is SEHNR, CDR2 FQNEAQ, per germline (reference sequence). The CDR3 extends over 16 amino acids. V lost 5 bases, J lost 6 bases, and 7 bases stayed unmatched. In DNA, the CDR3 is TGTGCCAGCAGCGGGACTAGCGGGAGGGCCGGTCTCGAGCAGTACTTC. It specifies CASSGTSGRAGLEQYF. Based on the CDR3 plus reference TRBV7-9 and TRBJ2-7, the full variable domain is DTGVSQNPRHKITKRGQNVTFRCDPISEHNRLYWYRQTLGQGPEFLTYFQNEAQLEKSRLLSDRFSAERPKGSFSTLEIQRTEQGDSAMYLCASSGTSGRAGLEQYFGPGTRLTVT.

CDR3 region: CASSLSRTDGYTF. The CDR3 DNA sequence: TGTGCCAGCAGTTTATCCCGGACAGATGGCTACACCTTC. The chain links TRBV27 to TRBJ1-2, with a weak D call TRBD1 (6 bases). Trimming removed 0 bases from V and 6 bases from J, with 8 bases in between. This CDR3 comprises 13 residues. Per the germline V gene, CDR1 is MNHEY and CDR2 is SMNVEV (reference sequence).

The chain links TRBV11-2 to TRBJ2-5; D perhaps matches TRBD1 (6 bases). Per germline, CDR1 SGHAT and CDR2 FQNNGV. Trimming shortened V by 5 bases and J by 5 bases, and 18 bases separated the two germline ends. CDR3 length: 15 amino acids. CDR3 DNA: TGTGCCAGCAGCATGGGGGCTAACCCATATGAGACCCAGTACTTC. It yields the protein CASSMGANPYETQYF.

This chain joins TRBV5-6 and TRBJ1-2; 7 nucleotides agree with TRBD1. V lost 4 bases, J lost 4 bases, and 13 bases stayed unmatched. Germline values: CDR1 SGHDT, CDR2 YYEEEE. This CDR3 spans 16 amino acids. CDR3 bases: TGTGCCAGCAGCCCGAAGCCGACAGGGCTCGCCTATGGCTACACCTTC. It translates to CASSPKPTGLAYGYTF.